This record concerns one T cell receptor (beta chain) sequence. The target antigen is unknown. These data belong to a study of radiotherapy plus CTLA-4 blockade in lung cancer. Study details: Disease control was seen in 30% to 35% of patients, objective responses in 18%.

Germline values: CDR1 SNHLY, CDR2 FYNNEI. The length of the CDR3 is 14 residues. The V and J ends lost 3 bases and 5 bases, in that order; junction bases with no gene match: 3. Profiling relied on immunoSEQ multiplex PCR, and the TCRdb table lists in-frame clones only, not all of them. The sample records approximately 80,000 clones, around 76% being singletons. Study-level findings and limits: Alongside interferon-beta, early blood T cell clone dynamics were reportedly the best predictor of response. Tumor-origin TCR clones grew in blood after radiotherapy plus ipilimumab.

The sequencing used peripheral blood, collected from a patient treated with radiotherapy plus ipilimumab. This rearrangement joins TRBV2 to TRBJ1-2; TRBD1 matches at 10 bases. The clonotype originates from a human donor with non-small cell lung cancer whose response to radiotherapy plus ipilimumab could not be evaluated. Some clones in this sample may be carry-over from other donors' samples. Here the CDR3 DNA reads TGTGCCAGCAGTGAGACAGGGGGCAAGTATGGCTACACCTTC. Its translation is CASSETGGKYGYTF.